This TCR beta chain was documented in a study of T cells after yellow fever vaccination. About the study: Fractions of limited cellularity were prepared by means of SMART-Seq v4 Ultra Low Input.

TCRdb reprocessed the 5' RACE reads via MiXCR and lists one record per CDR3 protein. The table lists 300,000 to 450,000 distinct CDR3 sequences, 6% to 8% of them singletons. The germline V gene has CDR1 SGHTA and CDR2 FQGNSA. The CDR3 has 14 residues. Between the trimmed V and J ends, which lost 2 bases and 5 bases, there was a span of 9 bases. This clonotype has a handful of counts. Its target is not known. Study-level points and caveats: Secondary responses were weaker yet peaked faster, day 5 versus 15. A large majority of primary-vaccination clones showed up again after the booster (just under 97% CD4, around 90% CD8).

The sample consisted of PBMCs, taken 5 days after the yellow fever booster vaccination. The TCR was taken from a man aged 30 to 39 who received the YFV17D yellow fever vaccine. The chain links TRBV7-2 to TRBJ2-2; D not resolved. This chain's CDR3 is CASSLPLATGELFF. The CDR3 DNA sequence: TGTGCCAGCAGCTTACCCTTGGCTACCGGGGAGCTGTTTTTT.